Following are 27 T cell receptor beta chains from one sample sequenced in a study of early stage breast cancer tumors. Repertoires were generated with immunoSEQ multiplex PCR, while TCRdb's copy carries only in-frame clones and drops some. The table has almost 55,000 clones, 85% to 95% seen once. The sequencing sample was made of blood. These receptors all stem from a person aged 65 to 85 with breast cancer.

V is TRBV19 and J is TRBJ1-2; TRBD1 agrees at 7 bases. CDR3 length: 14 residues. V shed 7 bases, J shed 4 bases, and the junction held 9 bases outside the gene matches. Germline CDR1 reads LNHDA; CDR2 reads SQIVND (reference sequence). This CDR3 is CASTQGTAGYGYTF. CDR3 coding DNA: TGTGCCAGTACCCAGGGGACAGCAGGCTATGGCTACACCTTC. Variable domain in full (rest from reference TRBV19 and TRBJ1-2): DGGITQSPKYLFRKEGQNVTLSCEQNLNHDAMYWYRQDPGQGLRLIYYSQIVNDFQKGDIAEGYSVSREKKESFPLTVTSAQKNPTAFYLCASTQGTAGYGYTFGSGTRLTVV.

This CDR3 is CASSLGGEPNNEQFF. CDR3 coding DNA: TGCGCCAGCAGCTTGGGGGGGGAACCTAACAATGAGCAGTTCTTC. The chain employs TRBV5-1 and TRBJ2-1, with D perhaps TRBD2 (6 bases). The CDR3 totals 15 residues. CDR1 and CDR2 from the germline V gene are SGHRS and YFSETQ. Trimming took 0 bases from V and 5 from J, leaving 12 bases between them.

The V and J genes are TRBV6-1 and TRBJ2-5; D gene ambiguous. With 7 bases removed from V and 3 bases from J, the gap between germline ends came to 12 bases. Germline V gene sequence: CDR1 MNHNS, CDR2 SASEGT. CDR3 length equals 13 residues. The CDR3 loop is CASTTTRKETQYF. The CDR3 nucleotides are TGTGCCAGCACAACTACCAGAAAAGAGACCCAGTACTTC.

The rearrangement uses TRBV18 and TRBJ2-7; possibly TRBD1 for D (6 bases). CDR1 and CDR2 from the germline V gene are KGHSH and LQKENI. V lost 0 bases and J 2 bases, leaving 11 bases between the germline ends. The CDR3 loop spans 15 amino acids. The CDR3 region has the DNA TGTGCCAGCTCACCACCGGTTAGGGACACCTACGAGCAGTACTTC. This sequence encodes CASSPPVRDTYEQYF.

This clone was recorded only once. The chain recombines TRBV5-4 with TRBJ2-2, with 7 bases fitting TRBD2. The CDR3 is made up of 17 amino acids. The V gene's germline CDR1 is SGHNT and CDR2 YYREEE (reference sequence). V was clipped by 4 bases and J by 1 base; unmatched bases: 10. CDR3 region: CASSPTKGLENTGELFF. The CDR3 DNA follows: TGTGCCAGCAGCCCCACGAAAGGACTAGAGAACACCGGGGAGCTGTTTTTT.

A few counts support this clone. The rearrangement links TRBV6-5 to TRBJ1-6, with 8 bases aligning to TRBD1. The V gene end was trimmed by 2 bases and the J gene end by 16 bases; junction bases not matched to a gene: 10. CDR1 MNHEY and CDR2 SVGAGI come from the germline V gene. This CDR3 has 14 residues. The CDR3 protein is CASSYGQGSSVLHF. For the CDR3, the DNA is TGTGCCAGCAGTTACGGACAGGGTTCGTCTGTGCTCCACTTT.

The chain links TRBV6-1 to TRBJ2-1; tentative D call: TRBD2 (5 bases). The germline V gene has CDR1 MNHNS and CDR2 SASEGT. This CDR3 has 14 residues. The V and J ends lost 8 bases and 5 bases respectively, with 16 bases between them. This chain's CDR3 is CASGPSGANNEQFF. The CDR3, as DNA: TGTGCCAGCGGGCCCAGCGGAGCAAACAATGAGCAGTTCTTC.

The chain recombines TRBV11-2 with TRBJ2-1; 8 bases line up with TRBD1. The J segment lost 1 base and the V segment lost 2 bases, leaving 1 base of the junction unmatched. This CDR3 is built from 15 residues. CDR1 is SGHAT, CDR2 FQNNGV, per germline. The chain's CDR3 is CASSLTGGSYNEQFF. Written as DNA, the CDR3 is TGTGCCAGCAGCTTAACAGGGGGGTCCTACAATGAGCAGTTCTTC.

The chain uses TRBV4-3 and TRBJ1-3, with D uncertain. The V gene lost 0 bases and the J gene lost 1 base, with 7 bases spanning the gap. CDR3 size: 15 residues. CDR1 and CDR2 (germline): LGHNA, YSLEER. In DNA, the CDR3 is TGCGCCAGCAGCCAAGATTGGAGTTCTGGAAACACCATATATTTT. It translates to CASSQDWSSGNTIYF.

This clone has only one observation. The chain carries TRBV30 and TRBJ1-5; D might be TRBD1 (5 bases). The length of the CDR3 is 14 residues. Germline CDR1 and CDR2: GTSNPN and SVGIG (reference sequence). The ends were cut back, 2 bases at V and 2 bases at J, with 10 bases in the middle. CDR3 region: CAWSYTGGNQPQHF. The CDR3 DNA is TGTGCCTGGAGTTATACAGGCGGCAATCAGCCCCAGCATTTT.

V usage is TRBV19 and J usage is TRBJ2-1; 8 nucleotides agree with TRBD2. V was clipped by 5 bases and J by 3 bases; unmatched bases: 15. The germline V gene encodes CDR1 LNHDA and CDR2 SQIVND (reference sequence). The CDR3 has 18 amino acids. Here the CDR3 reads CASSYGLAGPTYYNEQFF. In DNA, the CDR3 is TGTGCCAGTAGTTATGGTTTAGCGGGACCTACCTACTACAATGAGCAGTTCTTC.

The CDR3 protein is CASAGTENQPQHF. For the CDR3, the DNA is TGTGCCAGTGCCGGGACAGAAAATCAGCCCCAGCATTTT. The rearrangement joins TRBV19 to TRBJ1-5; the match to TRBD1 covers 7 bases. CDR1 is LNHDA, CDR2 SQIVND, per germline (reference sequence). V trimming: 8 bases; J trimming: 4 bases; junction bases outside the gene matches: 5. CDR3 length: 13 amino acids.

The chain couples TRBV6-5 to TRBJ1-2; possibly TRBD1 for D (5 bases). This CDR3 comprises 14 residues. Germline CDR1 reads MNHEY; CDR2 reads SVGAGI. Trimming removed 0 bases from V and 1 base from J, with 6 bases in between. The CDR3 loop reads CASSYSTDNYGYTF. CDR3 coding DNA: TGTGCCAGCAGTTACTCGACAGATAACTATGGCTACACCTTC.

This clone was seen a single time. This sequence joins TRBV7-9 and TRBJ2-7, with unresolved D. Germline lookup yields CDR1 SEHNR and CDR2 FQNEAQ (reference sequence). The CDR3 sequence is 13 residues long. Trimming shortened V by 1 base and J by 5 bases, and 9 bases separated the two germline ends. CDR3 in DNA: TGTGCCAGCAGCTTAGGCTCGGTGGACGAGCAGTACTTC. It is translated as CASSLGSVDEQYF. The full variable domain, with the rest looked up from reference TRBV7-9 and TRBJ2-7, is DTGVSQNPRHKITKRGQNVTFRCDPISEHNRLYWYRQTLGQGPEFLTYFQNEAQLEKSRLLSDRFSAERPKGSFSTLEIQRTEQGDSAMYLCASSLGSVDEQYFGPGTRLTVT.

V and J are TRBV7-9 and TRBJ1-2, with D possibly TRBD1 on 6 matching bases. Looked up from germline, CDR1 is SEHNR and CDR2 is FQNEAQ (reference sequence). V lost 4 bases to trimming and J lost 3 bases, with 6 bases between them. The CDR3 sequence is 12 residues long. CDR3 region: CASSSGDYGYTF. The CDR3, as DNA: TGTGCCAGCAGCTCAGGGGACTATGGCTACACCTTC.

This chain uses TRBV19 with TRBJ1-2; D is possibly TRBD1 (5 bases). V shed 10 bases and J shed 5 bases, with 23 bases lying between them. This CDR3 has 15 amino acids. Germline assignment: CDR1 LNHDA and CDR2 SQIVND (reference sequence). CDR3 sequence reads: CATTDFAGGVYGYTF. The CDR3 nucleotides are TGTGCCACTACTGACTTTGCCGGAGGGGTATATGGCTACACCTTC.

V and J are TRBV7-2 and TRBJ2-5, with a tentative D call TRBD2 (6 bases). Germline lookup yields CDR1 SGHTA and CDR2 FQGNSA. V lost 5 bases, J lost 1 base, and 11 bases lay in between. The CDR3 loop spans 14 amino acids. The CDR3 sequence is CASSRSGPQETQYF. CDR3 coding DNA: TGTGCCAGCAGCCGTAGCGGCCCCCAAGAGACCCAGTACTTC.

The V gene is TRBV5-6, the J gene TRBJ1-2, with unresolved D. There are 15 residues in the CDR3. Germline CDR1 reads SGHDT; CDR2 reads YYEEEE. Trimming shortened V by 1 base and J by 7 bases, and 17 bases separated the two germline ends. CDR3 sequence (DNA): TGTGCCAGCAGCTTGCTCAGACATACTCCCGTTGGCTACACCTTC. Encoded protein: CASSLLRHTPVGYTF.

The chain joins TRBV6-4 to TRBJ2-1, with D perhaps TRBD2 (6 bases). In germline, CDR1 is MRHNA, CDR2 SNTAGT. Trimming shortened V by 8 bases and J by 3 bases, and 14 bases separated the two germline ends. This CDR3 has 14 residues. DNA of the CDR3: TGTGCCAGCTCCCCGACTAGTAACTACAATGAGCAGTTCTTC. It translates to CASSPTSNYNEQFF.

CDR3 sequence (DNA): TGTGCCAGCACCACTCTCAACAGGGGATGGGGCGAGCAGTACTTC. Its protein product is CASTTLNRGWGEQYF. The V gene is TRBV28, the J gene TRBJ2-7, with 7 nucleotides matching TRBD1. The trim removed 7 bases at V and 6 bases at J, leaving 15 bases unmatched. This CDR3 has 15 residues. CDR1 and CDR2 from the germline V gene are MDHEN and SYDVKM.

The chain links TRBV19 to TRBJ1-2; 11 nucleotides line up with TRBD1. With V trimmed by 11 bases and J by 4 bases, 12 bases remained unmatched. CDR1 LNHDA and CDR2 SQIVND come from the germline V gene (reference sequence). The CDR3 is made up of 15 amino acids. The CDR3 loop reads CACLGGDRGIYGYTF. As DNA, the CDR3 is TGTGCCTGTCTGGGTGGGGACAGGGGGATCTATGGCTACACCTTC. The entire variable domain, with the rest obtained from reference TRBV19 and TRBJ1-2, is as follows: DGGITQSPKYLFRKEGQNVTLSCEQNLNHDAMYWYRQDPGQGLRLIYYSQIVNDFQKGDIAEGYSVSREKKESFPLTVTSAQKNPTAFYLCACLGGDRGIYGYTFGSGTRLTVV.

The V and J genes are TRBV5-6 and TRBJ1-4; tentatively, D is TRBD1 (5 bases). From germline, CDR1 is SGHDT and CDR2 YYEEEE. The V end was cut by 1 base, the J end by 6 bases, with 13 bases between. This CDR3 has 15 amino acids. The CDR3 loop is CASSLNDRRYEKLFF. For the CDR3, the DNA is TGTGCCAGCAGCTTGAATGACAGACGTTATGAAAAACTGTTTTTT.

The genes are TRBV11-3 and TRBJ2-5; unclear D gene. CDR3 length equals 17 residues. Germline assignment: CDR1 SGHNT and CDR2 YENEEA. Trimming stripped 0 bases from V and 1 base from J, with 15 bases between. CDR3 sequence (DNA): TGTGCCAGCAGCTTAGATGGGCAGGTTGACGGCCAAGAGACCCAGTACTTC. Translation: CASSLDGQVDGQETQYF.

The chain is built from TRBV11-2 and TRBJ1-1, with TRBD1 as a possible D gene (6 bases). V dropped 2 bases and J dropped 3 bases, with 16 bases sitting between them. The germline V gene encodes CDR1 SGHAT and CDR2 FQNNGV. The CDR3 runs 16 residues. DNA for the CDR3: TGTGCCAGCAGCTTACCAGGGGTGGGGGCGGACACTGAAGCTTTCTTT. Protein: CASSLPGVGADTEAFF.

The table lists this clone with a few counts. The chain is built from TRBV19 and TRBJ2-1; a weak D match, TRBD1 (6 bases). The germline V gene encodes CDR1 LNHDA and CDR2 SQIVND (reference sequence). The CDR3 has 13 amino acids. Trimming shortened V by 4 bases and J by 7 bases, and 11 bases separated the two germline ends. CDR3 coding DNA: TGTGCCAGTAGTACAGGGGATACGAATGAGCAGTTCTTC. As protein: CASSTGDTNEQFF.

This clone was seen more than once but under ten times. The CDR3 loop reads CASKLDRGYTF. The CDR3 bases are TGTGCCAGCAAGCTCGATCGGGGCTACACCTTC. V and J are TRBV28 and TRBJ1-2; D uncertain. The CDR3 consists of 11 residues. The germline V gene encodes CDR1 MDHEN and CDR2 SYDVKM. The V and J ends lost 7 bases and 8 bases respectively, with 11 bases between them.

The V call is TRBV7-3, the J call TRBJ2-3; 9 nucleotides align to TRBD2. V trimming: 5 bases; J trimming: 1 base; junction bases outside the gene matches: 4. CDR1 is SGHTA, CDR2 FQGTGA, per germline. This CDR3 has 15 amino acids. The CDR3 loop reads CASSAGTSRTDTQYF. The CDR3 DNA sequence: TGTGCCAGCAGCGCCGGGACTAGCCGCACAGATACGCAGTATTTT.